The 27 T cell receptor beta chains below were found in one sample sequenced in a study of tumor-infiltrating lymphocytes in localized non-small cell lung cancer. Assay: immunoSEQ multiplex PCR; the TCRdb copy retains only in-frame clones and omits some. The sample lists thousands of clones, 63% occurring once. Sequencing was performed on uninvolved lung tissue not adjacent to the tumor. The receptors originated from a human donor with non-small cell lung cancer.

The chain is built from TRBV30 and TRBJ1-1; maybe TRBD1 (5 bases). The CDR3 extends over 14 amino acids. Between the trimmed V and J ends, which lost 3 bases and 1 base, there was a span of 12 bases. Looked up from germline, CDR1 is GTSNPN and CDR2 is SVGIG (reference sequence). Here the CDR3 reads CAWRTGRKNTEAFF. CDR3 sequence (DNA): TGTGCCTGGAGAACGGGACGTAAGAACACTGAAGCTTTCTTT.

This clone appeared a few times. V usage is TRBV5-1 and J usage is TRBJ2-1, with D uncertain. The germline CDR1 and CDR2 sequences are SGHRS and YFSETQ. The CDR3 covers 12 residues. V was pared by 4 bases and J by 4 bases, with 6 bases between. As DNA, the CDR3 is TGCGCCAGCAGCGAACAGTACAATGAGCAGTTCTTC. Translating it yields CASSEQYNEQFF. The entire variable domain, with the rest obtained from reference TRBV5-1 and TRBJ2-1, is as follows: KAGVTQTPRYLIKTRGQQVTLSCSPISGHRSVSWYQQTPGQGLQFLFEYFSETQRNKGNFPGRFSGRQFSNSRSEMNVSTLELGDSALYLCASSEQYNEQFFGPGTRLTVL.

The table lists this clone with a few counts. The CDR3 DNA follows: TGTGCCAGCAGTGTCTCGCAGACGTTGAACACTGAAGCTTTCTTT. Translating gives CASSVSQTLNTEAFF. V is TRBV6-1 and J is TRBJ1-1; D is uncertain. Germline V gene lookup returns CDR1 MNHNS and CDR2 SASEGT. The CDR3 is made up of 15 amino acids. The ends were cut back, 4 bases at V and 0 bases at J, with 12 bases in the middle.

This clone was counted only a few times. This chain links TRBV5-4 with TRBJ1-2, with 7 bases lining up with TRBD1. The CDR3 runs to 13 residues. V gave up 1 base and J gave up 5 bases; unmatched junction bases: 2. Germline CDR1 and CDR2: SGHNT and YYREEE (reference sequence). The CDR3 sequence: CASSLKDRYGYTF. The DNA of the CDR3 is TGTGCCAGCAGCTTGAAGGACAGGTATGGCTACACCTTC.

This sequence joins TRBV9 and TRBJ2-2; D is ambiguous. V gave up 0 bases and J gave up 4 bases, with 10 bases separating them. Germline V CDR1 and CDR2: SGDLS, YYNGEE. The CDR3 totals 15 residues. CDR3 coding DNA: TGTGCCAGCAGCGTAGGCCTGGATTTCACCGGGGAGCTGTTTTTT. It encodes CASSVGLDFTGELFF.

The V gene is TRBV29-1, the J gene TRBJ2-7, with 10 bases lining up with TRBD1. The V and J ends lost 6 bases and 5 bases, in that order; junction bases with no gene match: 7. The germline V gene has CDR1 SQVTM and CDR2 ANQGSEA. CDR3 length: 13 amino acids. In DNA, the CDR3 is TGCAGCGTACCGGGACAGGGGTACCACGAGCAGTACTTC. This encodes CSVPGQGYHEQYF.

V is TRBV18 and J is TRBJ1-1; 9 bases agree with TRBD1. CDR3 length: 15 residues. Unmatched junction bases numbered 6, after V lost 1 base and J lost 6 bases. Germline lookup yields CDR1 KGHSH and CDR2 LQKENI. The CDR3 DNA reads as TGTGCCAGCTCACCACAAAAGGACAGGGGCTCTGAAGCTTTCTTT. Amino acids: CASSPQKDRGSEAFF.

This clone is judged large (0.1 to 1%). The CDR3 protein is CASSLGQGRGYTF. CDR3 in DNA: TGCGCCAGCAGCTTGGGTCAGGGAAGAGGCTACACCTTC. The V and J genes are TRBV5-1 and TRBJ1-2; TRBD1 might be the D (5 bases). V lost 0 bases, J lost 8 bases, and 11 bases lay in between. This CDR3 has 13 residues. The germline V gene has CDR1 SGHRS and CDR2 YFSETQ.

There are a few counts of this clone. The chain recombines TRBV2 with TRBJ2-7; D unclear. Germline V lookup: CDR1 SNHLY, CDR2 FYNNEI. Trimming removed 7 bases from V and 6 bases from J, with 13 bases in between. The CDR3 has 12 residues. The DNA of the CDR3 is TGTGCCAGCACCGTGGAAGGGCTCGAGCAGTACTTC. Protein sequence: CASTVEGLEQYF.

The rearrangement joins TRBV4-1 to TRBJ1-1; D is uncertain. The CDR3 extends over 13 amino acids. V was pared by 3 bases and J by 4 bases, with 9 bases between. In germline, CDR1 is MGHRA, CDR2 YSYEKL. The CDR3, as DNA: TGCGCCAGCAGCCAGGTACCGGGCACTGAAGCTTTCTTT. Its protein product is CASSQVPGTEAFF.

The rearrangement uses TRBV7-2 and TRBJ1-2, with D perhaps TRBD1 (6 bases). There are 14 residues in the CDR3. Deletions cut 4 bases from V and 5 bases from J, with 14 bases between. Germline V CDR1 and CDR2: SGHTA, FQGNSA. CDR3 sequence reads: CASSSTGSPYGYTF. As DNA, the CDR3 is TGTGCCAGCAGCTCGACAGGTTCCCCATATGGCTACACCTTC.

The rearrangement joins TRBV5-8 to TRBJ1-5; TRBD1 agrees at 12 bases. This CDR3 region has 17 residues. Germline CDR1 is SGHTS and CDR2 is YDEGEE. Losses at the gene ends were 4 bases for V and 4 bases for J; bases not matched to a gene: 9. The CDR3, as DNA: TGTGCCAGCAGCGGGGGTTTGGGACAGGGGGCAAATCAGCCCCAGCATTTT. The encoded protein is CASSGGLGQGANQPQHF.

This clone came up a few times. The chain combines TRBV7-8 with TRBJ2-7; TRBD2 aligns across 11 bases. The CDR3 spans 14 residues. J gave up 4 bases and V 5 bases, and 4 bases lay outside the gene matches. Germline V gene lookup returns CDR1 SGHVS and CDR2 FQNEAQ. As DNA, the CDR3 is TGTGCCAGCAGCGGGGGACTAGCGGAATACGAGCAGTACTTC. This codes for CASSGGLAEYEQYF.

The CDR3 sequence: CASSLVVGGAKNIQYF. In nucleotides, the CDR3 is TGCGCCAGCAGCTTGGTTGTCGGGGGAGCCAAAAACATTCAGTACTTC. This chain connects TRBV5-1 to TRBJ2-4; possibly TRBD2 for D (6 bases). The germline V gene has CDR1 SGHRS and CDR2 YFSETQ. Trimming removed 0 bases at V and 0 bases at J, with 10 bases between. The CDR3 has 16 amino acids. Using reference TRBV5-1 and TRBJ2-4 for the parts outside the CDR3, the full variable domain is KAGVTQTPRYLIKTRGQQVTLSCSPISGHRSVSWYQQTPGQGLQFLFEYFSETQRNKGNFPGRFSGRQFSNSRSEMNVSTLELGDSALYLCASSLVVGGAKNIQYFGAGTRLSVL.

The J gene is TRBJ2-5, the V gene TRBV13, with 13 bases fitting TRBD2. The CDR3 contains 19 residues. With V trimmed by 0 bases and J by 2 bases, 9 bases remained unmatched. Germline CDR1 reads PRHDT; CDR2 reads FYEKMQ (reference sequence). CDR3 residues: CASSLGLLAGGPGQETQYF. CDR3 in DNA: TGTGCCAGCAGCTTAGGCCTACTAGCGGGGGGGCCCGGGCAAGAGACCCAGTACTTC.

This CDR3 is CASSYSGSPLHF. Written as DNA, the CDR3 is TGTGCCAGCAGTTACTCGGGCTCACCCCTCCACTTT. The chain is built from TRBV6-5 and TRBJ1-6; D gene unclear. The length of the CDR3 is 12 residues. Trimming took 0 bases from V and 10 from J, leaving 4 bases between them. The germline CDR1 and CDR2 sequences are MNHEY and SVGAGI.

This clone was seen more than once but under ten times. The V and J genes are TRBV2 and TRBJ2-7; TRBD1 matches 11 bases. Germline values: CDR1 SNHLY, CDR2 FYNNEI. CDR3 length: 14 residues. Trimming cost V 5 bases and J 5 bases; bases outside gene matches: 5. CDR3 in amino acids: CASSSGQGAHEQYF. The CDR3 bases are TGTGCCAGCAGTTCTGGACAGGGGGCCCACGAGCAGTACTTC.

This clone counts as medium-sized. This rearrangement joins TRBV5-8 to TRBJ2-2; D perhaps matches TRBD1 (6 bases). Germline assignment: CDR1 SGHTS and CDR2 YDEGEE. This CDR3 spans 16 amino acids. V lost 6 bases, J lost 5 bases, and 20 bases lay in between. CDR3 protein: CASNPMGAVRTGELFF. CDR3 nucleotide sequence: TGTGCCAGCAACCCGATGGGGGCGGTTAGGACCGGGGAGCTGTTTTTT.

V is TRBV9 and J is TRBJ2-2; D not certain. Germline values: CDR1 SGDLS, CDR2 YYNGEE. The V end was cut by 1 base, the J end by 3 bases, with 13 bases between. The CDR3 has 16 amino acids. The CDR3 DNA follows: TGTGCCAGCAGCGTAACGGACCCTGAGGACACCGGGGAGCTGTTTTTT. This translates into CASSVTDPEDTGELFF.

The chain recombines TRBV30 with TRBJ1-6, with a weak D call TRBD1 (6 bases). V lost 5 bases and J lost 8, with 7 bases in between. Germline CDR1 GTSNPN, CDR2 SVGIG (reference sequence). This CDR3 is 11 amino acids long. The DNA of the CDR3 is TGTGCCTGGGGACAGTATTCACCCCTCCACTTT. Translation: CAWGQYSPLHF.

The V and J genes are TRBV6-1 and TRBJ2-1, with 9 bases fitting TRBD1. Germline CDR1 is MNHNS and CDR2 is SASEGT. There are 13 residues in the CDR3. V shed 7 bases and J 10 bases; nucleotides not matched to a gene: 8. The CDR3 loop is CASTGQGMREQFF. For the CDR3, the DNA is TGTGCCAGCACAGGACAGGGGATGCGGGAGCAGTTCTTC.

V is TRBV2 and J is TRBJ2-2; D remains unclear. Germline loops: CDR1 SNHLY, CDR2 FYNNEI. The CDR3 contains 15 residues. V lost 3 bases and J 0 bases, leaving 8 bases between the germline ends. The CDR3 DNA follows: TGTGCCAGCAGTGAGCAGGATACGAACACCGGGGAGCTGTTTTTT. It encodes CASSEQDTNTGELFF.

This clone was detected only a few times. Other DNA sequences in the same sample also yield this CDR3. The CDR3 DNA follows: TGTGCCAGCAGCCCGGGACCTAACTACGAGCAGTACTTC. It is translated as CASSPGPNYEQYF. This chain joins TRBV7-9 and TRBJ2-7; perhaps D is TRBD1 or TRBD2 (5 bases each). V shed 5 bases and J shed 3 bases, with 11 bases lying between them. This CDR3 has 13 amino acids. In germline, CDR1 is SEHNR, CDR2 FQNEAQ (reference sequence).

This clone was detected once. This chain joins TRBV2 and TRBJ2-5; TRBD2 matches at 16 bases. Germline V gene sequence: CDR1 SNHLY, CDR2 FYNNEI. J gave up 11 bases and V 3 bases, and 6 bases lay outside the gene matches. The CDR3 runs to 15 residues. CDR3 DNA: TGTGCCAGCAGTGACCAAGGGACTAGCGGGGGGGGTCAGTACTTC. It encodes CASSDQGTSGGGQYF.

This clone was seen more than once but under ten times. V gene TRBV9 combines with J gene TRBJ2-3, with 12 bases lining up with TRBD2. This CDR3 comprises 16 residues. The germline V gene has CDR1 SGDLS and CDR2 YYNGEE. The junction had 6 bases not matched to a gene; V was cut back by 0 bases and J by 7 bases. The CDR3 is CASSVGPSGGVNTQYF. The CDR3 DNA sequence: TGTGCCAGCAGCGTAGGCCCTAGCGGGGGGGTAAATACGCAGTATTTT.

This clone was seen only a few times. The chain has TRBV5-8 and TRBJ2-7, with 7 nucleotides matching TRBD1. The J segment lost 0 bases and the V segment lost 8 bases, leaving 8 bases of the junction unmatched. The germline gives CDR1 SGHTS, CDR2 YDEGEE. The CDR3 sequence is 14 residues long. The CDR3 spells CASTGTALSYEQYF. The CDR3 nucleotides read TGTGCCAGTACAGGGACAGCGCTCTCCTACGAGCAGTACTTC.

By share, this clone counts as medium-sized. The chain has TRBV7-9 and TRBJ2-7; D is undetermined. This CDR3 contains 13 residues. Germline assignment: CDR1 SEHNR and CDR2 FQNEAQ (reference sequence). Trimming left V 5 bases short and J 3 bases short, with 11 bases between. The CDR3 DNA is TGTGCCAGCAGCCCCCCCGACCGCTACGAGCAGTACTTC. Translation: CASSPPDRYEQYF.